This is a list of T cell receptor beta chains from one sample in a study of blood T cells in healthy people across ages. TCRdb passed the 5' RACE reads through MiXCR, listing each CDR3 protein once. Found here are 750,000 to 950,000 distinct CDR3 sequences, around 25% of them singletons; the top ten hold over 2.5%. The same data also contributed to another study, on T cells of mothers and their children.

Sequencing input: blood. These receptors were obtained from a boy between 10 and 17 years old in good health. CDR3s include the opening cysteine and the closing phenylalanine or tryptophan. The D gene is left open where the match is weak. The size entry is marked missing in some rows and otherwise reads once, few, many or a size class.

J gene,D gene,V gene,clone size,CDR3 protein,CDR3 DNA
TRBJ2-7,NA,TRBV29-1,few,CSVETHTYEQYF,TGCAGCGTTGAGACACATACCTACGAGCAGTACTTC
TRBJ1-2,TRBD1,TRBV29-1,NA,CSVQQGDYGYTF,TGCAGCGTTCAGCAGGGGGACTATGGCTACACCTTC
TRBJ2-1,NA,TRBV28,NA,CASSLLVSASYNEQFF,TGTGCCAGCAGTCTGCTTGTTTCGGCCTCCTACAATGAGCAGTTCTTC
TRBJ1-4,TRBD1,TRBV6-1,NA,CASSETAGGVLNEKLFF,TGTGCCAGCAGTGAAACGGCAGGGGGGGTGCTTAATGAAAAACTGTTTTTT
TRBJ1-4,NA,TRBV7-9,NA,CASSPEGGQNEKLFF,TGTGCCAGCAGCCCCGAGGGGGGCCAGAATGAAAAACTGTTTTTT
TRBJ1-1,NA,TRBV20-1,NA,CSASSSRVNTEAFF,TGCAGTGCTAGTAGTTCGCGGGTGAACACTGAAGCTTTCTTT
TRBJ2-6,NA,TRBV2,NA,CASSLRAPGANVLTF,TGTGCCAGCAGCCTCCGGGCCCCTGGGGCCAACGTCCTGACTTTC
TRBJ1-1,NA,TRBV5-1,NA,CASSLEPRRTEAFF,TGCGCCAGCAGCTTGGAACCAAGACGGACTGAAGCTTTCTTT
TRBJ2-1,NA,TRBV6-5,NA,CASSYSIRGHNEQFF,TGTGCCAGCAGTTACTCGATCAGGGGCCACAATGAGCAGTTCTTC
TRBJ1-4,NA,TRBV10-2,NA,CASRPWGTNEKLFF,TGCGCCAGCAGGCCCTGGGGAACTAATGAAAAACTGTTTTTT
TRBJ1-1,NA,TRBV20-1,few,CSARVWSTEAFF,TGCAGTGCTAGAGTTTGGAGTACTGAAGCTTTCTTT
TRBJ1-6,NA,TRBV21-1,few,CASSKAAIQSSYNSPLHF,TGTGCCAGCAGCAAAGCAGCCATCCAAAGCTCCTATAATTCACCCCTCCACTTT
TRBJ1-1,NA,TRBV30,few,CAWSVRSGDTEAFF,TGTGCCTGGAGTGTAAGGTCAGGGGACACTGAAGCTTTCTTT
TRBJ2-7,NA,TRBV12-3/TRBV12-4,NA,CASIGSRSAYEQYF,TGTGCCAGCATCGGGAGTCGGAGCGCCTACGAGCAGTACTTC
TRBJ2-7,NA,TRBV4-1,NA,CASSQELATPQYF,TGCGCCAGCAGCCAAGAATTGGCGACCCCTCAGTACTTC
TRBJ1-1,NA,TRBV7-6,NA,CASSLGVANTEAFF,TGTGCCAGCAGCTTAGGAGTGGCGAACACTGAAGCTTTCTTT
TRBJ1-2,NA,TRBV5-1,NA,CVSSHSQYGYTF,TGCGTCAGCAGCCACAGCCAATATGGCTACACCTTC
TRBJ2-5,TRBD2,TRBV5-5,NA,CASSSLPPTSGGQETQYF,TGTGCCAGCAGCTCGCTCCCTCCGACTAGCGGGGGGCAAGAGACCCAGTACTTC
TRBJ1-4,NA,TRBV7-9,NA,CVSSIKGGEKLFF,TGTGTCAGCAGCATAAAGGGGGGTGAAAAACTGTTTTTT
TRBJ2-5,NA,TRBV2,NA,CASSEGLARGQETQYF,TGTGCCAGCAGTGAAGGGCTAGCGAGAGGGCAAGAGACCCAGTACTTC
TRBJ1-4,NA,TRBV29-1,NA,CSVQPPNEKLFF,TGCAGCGTTCAACCCCCTAATGAAAAACTGTTTTTT
TRBJ2-6,TRBD2,TRBV5-1,NA,CASTLGGDSGSGANVLTF,TGCGCCAGCACCCTGGGGGGGGACTCAGGCTCTGGGGCCAACGTCCTGACTTTC
TRBJ2-5,NA,TRBV5-1,few,CASGQNTQETQYF,TGCGCCAGCGGACAGAATACCCAAGAGACCCAGTACTTC
TRBJ2-3,NA,TRBV12-3/TRBV12-4,few,CASSSVWGRDSITDTQYF,TGTGCCAGCAGTTCGGTATGGGGGAGGGACAGTATCACAGATACGCAGTATTTT
TRBJ2-6,TRBD1,TRBV19,few,CASSLQGWRANVLTF,TGTGCCAGTAGTTTACAGGGGTGGAGGGCCAACGTCCTGACTTTC
TRBJ2-5,NA,TRBV18,few,CASSPNGRETQYF,TGTGCCAGCTCACCAAATGGAAGGGAGACCCAGTACTTC
TRBJ1-2,NA,TRBV12-3/TRBV12-4,NA,CASSSGSRGGYTF,TGTGCCAGCAGTTCTGGCTCGAGGGGCGGCTACACCTTC
TRBJ2-5,TRBD2,TRBV7-2,few,CASSHRTSGGRETQYF,TGTGCCAGCAGCCATCGGACTAGCGGGGGCCGGGAGACCCAGTACTTC
TRBJ1-2,NA,TRBV30,few,CAWFSGTEWYGYTF,TGTGCCTGGTTCTCCGGGACCGAGTGGTATGGCTACACCTTC
TRBJ2-3,NA,TRBV2,NA,CASRATHSTDTQYF,TGTGCCAGCAGAGCGACCCACTCCACAGATACGCAGTATTTT
TRBJ2-3,NA,TRBV12-3/TRBV12-4,few,CASSRTGAGKGTDTQYF,TGTGCCAGCAGCCGAACGGGAGCCGGGAAGGGCACAGATACGCAGTATTTT
TRBJ2-4,NA,TRBV3-1,NA,CASSQSAPKNIQYF,TGTGCCAGCAGCCAAAGTGCACCCAAAAACATTCAGTACTTC
TRBJ2-4,TRBD2,TRBV29-1,NA,CSVAGGEENIQYF,TGCAGCGTTGCGGGGGGGGAGGAAAACATTCAGTACTTC
TRBJ2-5,NA,TRBV20-1,few,CSAVSWANQETQYF,TGCAGTGCGGTCTCCTGGGCGAACCAAGAGACCCAGTACTTC
TRBJ2-5,TRBD2,TRBV7-9,once,CASSPVHGTSGGETQYF,TGTGCCAGCAGCCCCGTCCACGGGACTAGCGGGGGGGAGACCCAGTACTTC
TRBJ2-2,NA,TRBV29-1,few,CSVEDRERMNTGELFF,TGCAGCGTTGAAGATCGTGAAAGAATGAACACCGGGGAGCTGTTTTTT
TRBJ2-1,NA,TRBV5-1,NA,CASSQPGSDRNEQFF,TGCGCCAGCAGCCAACCGGGCTCAGACCGGAATGAGCAGTTCTTC
TRBJ1-2,TRBD1,TRBV5-1,NA,CASSFGTGAYGYTF,TGCGCCAGCAGCTTCGGGACAGGGGCGTATGGCTACACCTTC
TRBJ1-2,TRBD1,TRBV7-4,few,CASSLARGLGYTF,TGTGCCAGCAGCTTGGCCAGGGGGCTTGGCTACACCTTC
TRBJ1-2,NA,TRBV2,few,CASRGGGYGYTF,TGTGCCAGCAGGGGGGGAGGATATGGCTACACCTTC
TRBJ2-2,NA,TRBV20-1,many,CSAIRDSYTGELFF,TGCAGTGCTATTAGGGACTCATACACCGGGGAGCTGTTTTTT
TRBJ2-2,TRBD2,TRBV4-1,many,CASSQGTSLTGELFF,TGCGCCAGCAGCCAGGGGACTAGCTTAACCGGGGAGCTGTTTTTT
TRBJ1-4,TRBD1,TRBV12-3/TRBV12-4,NA,CASTRTGGANTLFF,TGTGCCAGCACCCGGACAGGCGGGGCGAATACACTGTTTTTT
TRBJ1-1,TRBD1,TRBV5-8,NA,CASSSDTGTVNTEAFF,TGTGCCAGCAGCTCGGATACCGGGACAGTGAACACTGAAGCTTTCTTT
TRBJ1-1,TRBD1,TRBV20-1,NA,CSARVPWGTGVNTEAFF,TGCAGTGCTAGGGTCCCCTGGGGGACAGGGGTGAACACTGAAGCTTTCTTT
TRBJ2-7,NA,TRBV5-1,NA,CASSLTGSEGYF,TGCGCCAGCAGCCTTACAGGGAGTGAGGGCTACTTC
TRBJ2-3,TRBD2,TRBV7-3,few,CASSLYGGETDTQYF,TGTGCCAGCAGCTTATACGGGGGGGAGACAGATACGCAGTATTTT
TRBJ2-1,TRBD2,TRBV5-1,NA,CASSLWTSGGPSYNEQFF,TGCGCCAGCAGCTTGTGGACTAGCGGGGGCCCGTCCTACAATGAGCAGTTCTTC
TRBJ2-7,NA,TRBV2,few,CASRPHSTGSYEQYF,TGTGCCAGCAGACCCCATTCGACAGGTTCCTACGAACAGTACTTC
TRBJ2-2,NA,TRBV28,NA,CASSSLVPTGELFF,TGTGCCAGCAGTTCCCTCGTTCCCACCGGGGAGCTGTTTTTT
TRBJ2-1,NA,TRBV11-1,NA,CASSLFLAGRLNEQFF,TGTGCCAGCAGCTTATTCTTGGCAGGTCGTCTCAATGAGCAGTTCTTC
TRBJ1-4,NA,TRBV7-2,many,CASSSGRTNEKLFF,TGTGCCAGCAGCTCAGGGAGGACTAATGAAAAACTGTTTTTT
TRBJ2-5,NA,TRBV20-1,NA,CSARDLMRGYQETQYF,TGCAGTGCTAGAGATCTCATGAGGGGTTACCAAGAGACCCAGTACTTC
TRBJ1-1,NA,TRBV12-3/TRBV12-4,few,CASSFEMMNTEAFF,TGTGCCAGCAGTTTCGAAATGATGAACACTGAAGCTTTCTTT
TRBJ1-3,NA,TRBV10-3,few,CAIGGVGSGNTIYF,TGTGCCATCGGGGGTGTCGGCTCTGGAAACACCATATATTTT